This T cell receptor (beta chain) appears in the sequencing data of a study of regulatory T cells in long-lasting Graves disease (dated by TCRdb to the early 2020s). Regarding the study in general: Persistent Graves' disease was defined as antithyroid drug treatment for over 5 years with persistently positive TSH receptor autoantibodies. In the clinical cohort, patients with persistent Graves' disease had used antithyroid drugs for an average of about 10.3 years. A total of about 33 samples were covered by TCR sequencing, comprising around 13 persistent and about 20 newly diagnosed Graves' disease patients. The study was conducted in China and was registered as a clinical trial. This study used TCR sequencing and RNA sequencing of peripheral blood to compare persistent Graves' disease patients against newly diagnosed Graves' disease patients.

Preparation of the library involved multiplex PCR. Data came from an Illumina HiSeq 4000. TCR beta libraries were built with iRepertoire HTBI primers and Arm-PCR amplification of CDR3 regions. Gel purification was performed on PCR products prior to sequencing. In the authors' own workflow: Gene usage analysis of CDR3 amino acid clonotypes used the 60 to 80 TRBV and around 14 TRBJ segments found across samples. COPE and FqMerger were used to merge filtered high-quality paired reads into contigs. BLAST was used to align contigs to IMGT TRBV, TRBD and TRBJ reference genes, with CDR3 defined following IMGT. Clonotypes above 0.1% frequency were classified as highly expanded clones. Shannon entropy was used to measure repertoire diversity, and the Gini coefficient was used to measure V-J evenness. Clonotypes shared by more than one individual were considered public. TCRdb reran the public reads through fastp at Q25 and MiXCR, keeping productive beta chains. Rows with a matching CDR3 protein are joined into one entry that keeps the most common DNA and genes. These V and J calls are TCRdb output, not the study's own analysis. The table for this sample lists about 420,000 distinct CDR3 sequences; roughly a quarter of them were counted only once. The top ten hold roughly 26% of the sample.

Findings and caveats that apply to the study as a whole: Peripheral blood alone was examined, since thyroid tissue, which constituted the primary lesion, could not be accessed. More public clonotypes were shared among persistent patients (2,741) than among newly diagnosed patients (966). Persistent disease showed preferential use of TRBV28, TRBJ1-2 and TRBJ2-5, whereas newly diagnosed disease favored TRBV20-1 and TRBJ2-1. The small sample size was acknowledged by the authors as a limitation that may reduce accuracy. Compared with newly diagnosed patients, patients with persistent Graves' disease had lower TCR Shannon entropy and fewer highly expanded clones, which suggests clonal expansion. Sequencing and analysis were restricted to the TCR beta chain.

Taken from cysteine to phenylalanine, the CDR3 has 16 residues. Left in the record is the CDR3 DNA by itself, 48 bases read in frame from the first base. CDR1 and CDR2 are drawn from the germline V gene: MDHEN, SYDVKM. V ends up 5 bases short and J 2 bases short, with an unmatched junction base count of 5. Reading the label with the study, this specimen's time point is: persistent/refractory GD, antithyroid drugs over 5 years with positive TRAb. For both TCR sequencing and RNA sequencing, RNA was extracted from PBMCs in TRIzol. The diagnosis of Graves' disease was made according to American Thyroid Association guidelines. Recruitment of patients was carried out at an endocrinology department in Xi'an, China. From each patient, approximately 10 milliliters of peripheral blood was collected into an EDTA anticoagulant tube. Ficoll Paque Plus density gradient separation was used to isolate PBMCs, and no further T cell sorting was performed. An Agilent 2100 Bioanalyzer and agarose gel were used to check RNA quality, while a NanoDrop 2000 measured RNA concentration.

This clonotype was observed a few times. Its recognized antigen is unknown. The input lacks base qualities; no much larger clone sits a single base away. The receptor chain draws on TRBV28 and TRBJ2-2, and 10 junction bases match TRBD2. The sequences come from peripheral blood mononuclear cells (PBMCs), collected when the disease was refractory, from a patient treated with antithyroid drugs. This receptor was obtained from a female donor with Graves disease. The CDR3 protein sequence reads: CASSPGTSANTGELFF. The DNA sequence is as follows: TGTGCCAGCAGTCCCGGGACTAGCGCTAACACCGGGGAGCTGTTTTTT.